The 18 T cell receptor beta chains listed next were all sequenced from one sample in a study of multiple sclerosis patients with progressive multifocal leukoencephalopathy. The time point here: time of PML onset. The assay was immunoSEQ multiplex PCR, and TCRdb's table has in-frame clones only and misses some. The sample lists about 30,000 clones; over 75% were seen once. The sequencing used PBMCs, collected from a patient treated with natalizumab. Receptors originate from a human donor with progressive multifocal leukoencephalopathy.

The J gene is TRBJ2-1, the V gene TRBV19, with D maybe TRBD2 (5 bases). V lost 7 bases and J lost 0, with 16 bases in between. The CDR3 runs 16 residues. In germline, CDR1 is LNHDA, CDR2 SQIVND (reference sequence). CDR3 region: CASKTGSGRSYNEQFF. Written as DNA, the CDR3 is TGTGCCAGTAAAACGGGATCCGGTCGCTCCTACAATGAGCAGTTCTTC.

CDR3 coding DNA: TGTGCCAGCAGCATAATGGCGGGACGGTACACCGGGGAGCTGTTTTTT. Translated: CASSIMAGRYTGELFF. The chain carries TRBV14 and TRBJ2-2, with D perhaps TRBD2 (6 bases). This CDR3 is 16 amino acids long. Germline V gene lookup returns CDR1 SGHDN and CDR2 FVKESK. Trimming took 5 bases from V and 3 from J, leaving 16 bases between them.

Written as DNA, the CDR3 is TGTGCCAGCAGCGTACCGGGACTAGCGGGATGTAAGCACCCCTACAATGAGCAGTTCTTC. This encodes CASSVPGLAGCKHPYNEQFF. The V call is TRBV7-6, the J call TRBJ2-1; TRBD2 agrees at 13 bases. V gave up 5 bases and J gave up 2 bases; unmatched junction bases: 15. The CDR3 has 20 residues. The germline gives CDR1 SGHVS, CDR2 FNYEAQ.

The rearrangement links TRBV6-5 to TRBJ1-1, with D possibly TRBD1 on 5 matching bases. Trimming stripped 2 bases from V and 5 bases from J, with 9 bases between. Germline V gene lookup returns CDR1 MNHEY and CDR2 SVGAGI. This CDR3 comprises 13 residues. Here the CDR3 DNA reads TGTGCCAGCAGTTACGGCAAGGGGACTGAAGCTTTCTTT. It translates to CASSYGKGTEAFF.

The chain combines TRBV6-1 with TRBJ1-5; possibly TRBD1 for D (5 bases). Between the trimmed V and J ends, which lost 1 base and 7 bases, there was a span of 11 bases. CDR3 length: 14 residues. Germline V gene data show CDR1 as MNHNS and CDR2 as SASEGT. Written as DNA, the CDR3 is TGTGCCAGCAGTGAAGTGGAGGGGTCCCAGCCCCAGCATTTT. Translated, it gives CASSEVEGSQPQHF.

The chain couples TRBV5-1 to TRBJ1-4, with TRBD1 identical over 7 bases. J gave up 7 bases and V 3 bases, and 6 bases lay outside the gene matches. The CDR3 is made up of 14 amino acids. Germline CDR1 reads SGHRS; CDR2 reads YFSETQ. The CDR3, as DNA: TGCGCCAGCAGCTCCGACAGGGTTGGTGAAAAACTGTTTTTT. Translating gives CASSSDRVGEKLFF.

The V gene is TRBV28, the J gene TRBJ1-5; D remains unclear. The germline V gene has CDR1 MDHEN and CDR2 SYDVKM. This CDR3 is built from 13 residues. V was trimmed by 5 bases and J by 3 bases, leaving 8 bases between them. The CDR3 coding sequence is TGTGCCAGCAGTGGAGGGTACAATCAGCCCCAGCATTTT. Its translation is CASSGGYNQPQHF.

Here the CDR3 reads CASSDSTGGLYEQYF. In DNA, the CDR3 is TGTGCCAGCAGTGACTCGACAGGGGGTCTCTACGAGCAGTACTTC. The chain has TRBV2 and TRBJ2-7; 9 bases fit TRBD1. The length of the CDR3 is 15 residues. J was trimmed by 3 bases and V by 3 bases; bases with no gene match: 6. Germline V gene sequence: CDR1 SNHLY, CDR2 FYNNEI.

In nucleotides, the CDR3 is TGTGCCAGTAGTATAGAACCGGGACACCAACCCGCCAAAAACATTCAGTACTTC. Protein: CASSIEPGHQPAKNIQYF. The chain has TRBV19 and TRBJ2-4; D is possibly TRBD1 (6 bases). V was trimmed by 0 bases and J by 1 base, leaving 16 bases between them. The CDR3 runs to 18 residues. From germline, CDR1 is LNHDA and CDR2 SQIVND (reference sequence). Based on the CDR3 plus reference TRBV19 and TRBJ2-4, the full variable domain is DGGITQSPKYLFRKEGQNVTLSCEQNLNHDAMYWYRQDPGQGLRLIYYSQIVNDFQKGDIAEGYSVSREKKESFPLTVTSAQKNPTAFYLCASSIEPGHQPAKNIQYFGAGTRLSVL.

This chain uses TRBV4-3 with TRBJ1-4; 8 bases align to TRBD1. V shed 3 bases and J 4 bases; nucleotides not matched to a gene: 7. The length of the CDR3 is 16 residues. Germline CDR1 is LGHNA and CDR2 is YSLEER. CDR3 DNA sequence: TGCGCCAGCAGCCAGGCTGGGACAGGCCTTAATGAAAAACTGTTTTTT. Translating it yields CASSQAGTGLNEKLFF.

This clone was seen a few times. The rearrangement uses TRBV19 and TRBJ1-3; a weak D match, TRBD1 (6 bases). This CDR3 has 13 residues. Trimming removed 7 bases at V and 4 bases at J, with 11 bases between. Per germline, CDR1 LNHDA and CDR2 SQIVND (reference sequence). CDR3: CASTRGGGNTIYF. Here the CDR3 DNA reads TGTGCCAGTACGCGCGGGGGCGGAAACACCATATATTTT.

The chain carries TRBV4-3 and TRBJ1-2, with D possibly TRBD1 on 5 matching bases. CDR1 and CDR2 from the germline V gene are LGHNA and YSLEER. The V end was cut by 4 bases, the J end by 5 bases, with 17 bases between. This CDR3 comprises 15 residues. CDR3 loop: CASSRSRDGRYGYTF. The DNA of the CDR3 is TGCGCCAGCAGCCGGAGCCGGGACGGACGGTATGGCTACACCTTC.

The chain combines TRBV6-5 with TRBJ2-5; D not certain. The CDR3 sequence is 14 residues long. Trimming shortened V by 0 bases and J by 5 bases, and 10 bases separated the two germline ends. Germline V gene sequence: CDR1 MNHEY, CDR2 SVGAGI. CDR3 protein: CASSYSAARETQYF. The DNA for the CDR3 is TGTGCCAGCAGTTACTCCGCGGCTCGCGAGACCCAGTACTTC.

CDR3 residues: CAWSAGRFHYEQYF. CDR3 nucleotide sequence: TGTGCCTGGAGCGCGGGACGTTTCCACTACGAGCAGTACTTC. The chain recombines TRBV30 with TRBJ2-7, with D maybe TRBD2 (6 bases). The CDR3 extends over 14 amino acids. The V and J ends lost 3 bases and 3 bases respectively, with 15 bases between them. Germline V gene data show CDR1 as GTSNPN and CDR2 as SVGIG (reference sequence).

This clone occurred once. This chain uses TRBV6-5 with TRBJ2-4, with TRBD1 identical over 8 bases. There are 15 residues in the CDR3. Germline CDR1 is MNHEY and CDR2 is SVGAGI. Trimming cost V 6 bases and J 1 base; bases outside gene matches: 5. CDR3 in DNA: TGTGCCAGCAGACCACGGGACAGGGCCAAAAACATTCAGTACTTC. Translation gives CASRPRDRAKNIQYF.

About this clone itself: Other DNA sequences within the sample encode an identical CDR3. This rearrangement joins TRBV14 to TRBJ2-2, with D perhaps matching TRBD1 or TRBD2 (5 bases each). Germline lookup yields CDR1 SGHDN and CDR2 FVKESK. This CDR3 has 14 residues. V was clipped by 0 bases and J by 7 bases, with 9 bases between them. The CDR3 loop reads CASSQEGVGGELFF. CDR3 nucleotides: TGTGCCAGCAGCCAAGAGGGGGTTGGCGGGGAGCTGTTTTTT.

The rearrangement links TRBV7-9 to TRBJ2-7, with TRBD1 matching 9 bases. Germline V CDR1 and CDR2: SEHNR, FQNEAQ (reference sequence). The CDR3 length is 13 residues. The trim removed 3 bases at V and 4 bases at J, leaving 1 base unmatched. The DNA of the CDR3 is TGTGCCAGCAGCTTGGGGACAGGGTACGAGCAGTACTTC. Amino acid sequence: CASSLGTGYEQYF.

This clone has just a few counts. The V gene is TRBV4-1, the J gene TRBJ1-1; D gene unclear. This CDR3 region has 14 residues. Germline V gives CDR1 MGHRA, CDR2 YSYEKL. Trimming left V 1 base short and J 0 bases short, with 6 bases between. The CDR3 nucleotides are TGCGCCAGCAGCCAAGGTTTAGTGAACACTGAAGCTTTCTTT. It codes for CASSQGLVNTEAFF.